This T cell receptor beta chain was identified in a study of blood T cells in healthy people across ages. Broader study findings: Long-lived donors had more naive CD4+ cells and higher diversity than aged donors.

A sample-barcoded 5' primer and a J-beta primer mix were used in a second PCR of roughly 7 to 11 cycles. Through a template-switch adaptor with 12 random nucleotides, each cDNA molecule received a tag. Individual samples furnished no less than 3 million CDR3-containing paired-end reads apiece. In TCRdb, the 5' RACE reads were re-called with MiXCR into one record per CDR3 protein. Seen here are 750,000 to 950,000 distinct CDR3 sequences, more than 25% observed once, and the top ten hold 3%. This clonotype has just a few counts. The antigen is not known. V lost 8 bases and J lost 11; bases outside the gene matches: 12. This CDR3 region has 13 residues. Germline V lookup: CDR1 ENHRY, CDR2 SYGVKD. Separately, the same data were catalogued under a study of T cells of mothers and their children. As that report states: Donors were a few healthy Caucasian mothers and their six children.

The chain combines TRBV10-3 with TRBJ2-5; TRBD2 agrees at 9 bases. This TCR derives from a boy aged 10-17 years in good health. Sequenced sample: blood. CDR3 nucleotide sequence: TGTGCCATCCAGCGGGGGGAATCACAAAAGCAGTACTTC. Its protein is CAIQRGESQKQYF.